The 25 T cell receptor beta chains given below trace back to one sample, sequenced in a study of T cells in Graves' hyperthyroidism and ophthalmopathy. RNA transcripts were the template for amplifying TCR beta CDR3 regions. TCR CDR3 regions were first amplified by RT-PCR with HTBI primers. TCRdb reanalysed the multiplex PCR reads using MiXCR and keeps one entry per CDR3 protein. Among under 800,000 distinct CDR3 sequences listed, about 14% were seen once. The sequenced material came from blood. These receptors came from a woman younger than 30 with Graves' hyperthyroidism.

This clonotype has at least ten counts. The V gene is TRBV7-2, the J gene TRBJ2-7, with D unclear. The germline CDR1 and CDR2 sequences are SGHTA and FQGNSA. V was clipped by 5 bases and J by 3 bases, with 8 bases between them. This CDR3 contains 12 residues. CDR3 residues: CASSTAVYEQYF. The CDR3 DNA reads TGTGCCAGCAGCACCGCGGTCTACGAGCAGTACTTC.

In this sample, this clonotype turned up a few times. The chain has TRBV10-3 and TRBJ2-7; D is unclear. The CDR3 consists of 12 residues. Trimming stripped 3 bases from V and 6 bases from J, with 9 bases between. Germline lookup yields CDR1 ENHRY and CDR2 SYGVKD. The CDR3: CAISDLGCEQYF. The CDR3 nucleotides read TGTGCCATCAGTGACCTGGGCTGCGAGCAGTACTTC.

This chain uses TRBV6-5 with TRBJ1-6, with 7 bases lining up with TRBD1. V gave up 0 bases and J gave up 4 bases; unmatched junction bases: 9. The CDR3 extends over 18 amino acids. Germline V gene lookup returns CDR1 MNHEY and CDR2 SVGAGI. CDR3 sequence (DNA): TGTGCCAGCAGTTACTCGAACAGGGGACCTTCTTATAATTCACCCCTCCACTTT. It translates to CASSYSNRGPSYNSPLHF.

This clonotype was recorded at least ten times. The V call is TRBV3-1, the J call TRBJ1-1, with 7 bases matching TRBD1. Germline CDR1 reads LGHDT; CDR2 reads YNNKEL (reference sequence). The CDR3 loop spans 14 amino acids. Losses at the gene ends were 8 bases for V and 10 bases for J; bases not matched to a gene: 16. CDR3 nucleotides: TGTGCCAGCTCCGACAGGGACTTCCTAAACGGAGCTTTCTTT. Protein sequence: CASSDRDFLNGAFF.

The chain has TRBV27 and TRBJ2-1; 7 bases match TRBD1. V lost 5 bases to trimming and J lost 3 bases; unmatched junction nucleotides: 10. The CDR3 totals 16 residues. Germline CDR1 reads MNHEY; CDR2 reads SMNVEV (reference sequence). CDR3 in DNA: TGTGCCAGCAGTCCCATGACAGGGAAAGGCTACAATGAGCAGTTCTTC. Its translation: CASSPMTGKGYNEQFF.

The chain's CDR3 is CASSQDWGAGRIPGELFF. Written as DNA, the CDR3 is TGCGCCAGCAGCCAAGATTGGGGAGCGGGAAGAATTCCCGGGGAGCTGTTTTTT. The chain employs TRBV4-1 and TRBJ2-2; 7 bases agree with TRBD2. Trimming took 0 bases from V and 6 from J; bases not matched to a gene: 13. CDR1 and CDR2 (germline): MGHRA, YSYEKL. CDR3 length: 18 amino acids.

This clonotype was counted at least ten times. Here the CDR3 reads CASSFDWGADTQYF. The CDR3 nucleotides are TGTGCCAGCAGCTTCGATTGGGGGGCAGATACGCAGTATTTT. The V gene is TRBV7-2, the J gene TRBJ2-3, with D perhaps TRBD2 (6 bases). The germline V and J ends were trimmed by 3 bases and 4 bases, with 11 bases remaining between them. Germline V gene data show CDR1 as SGHTA and CDR2 as FQGNSA. The CDR3 contains 14 residues.

This clonotype was picked up a small number of times. The V call is TRBV14, the J call TRBJ2-5; 12 nucleotides agree with TRBD1. This CDR3 is built from 14 residues. J was trimmed by 5 bases and V by 8 bases; bases with no gene match: 6. From germline, CDR1 is SGHDN and CDR2 FVKESK. This CDR3 is CASEGTGGEETQYF. CDR3 coding DNA: TGTGCCAGCGAGGGGACAGGGGGCGAGGAGACCCAGTACTTC. The entire variable domain, with the rest obtained from reference TRBV14 and TRBJ2-5, is as follows: EAGVTQFPSHSVIEKGQTVTLRCDPISGHDNLYWYRRVMGKEIKFLLHFVKESKQDESGMPNNRFLAERTGGTYSTLKVQPAELEDSGVYFCASEGTGGEETQYFGPGTRLLVL.

This sequence joins TRBV6-5 and TRBJ2-3; possible D gene TRBD1, 5 bases. V lost 5 bases and J 7 bases, leaving 10 bases between the germline ends. Germline V CDR1 and CDR2: MNHEY, SVGAGI. This CDR3 spans 12 amino acids. CDR3 in DNA: TGTGCCAGCAGTCAGGGCTTTAATACGCAGTATTTT. Its protein is CASSQGFNTQYF.

V usage is TRBV12-5 and J usage is TRBJ2-1; perhaps D is TRBD1 or TRBD2 (7 bases each). V was cut by 1 base and J by 0 bases, with 16 bases left in between. From germline, CDR1 is LGHNT and CDR2 FRNRAP. This CDR3 comprises 18 residues. The CDR3 DNA sequence: TGTGCTAGTGGTTTGGGGACTAGTTGGGACAGCTCCTACAATGAGCAGTTCTTC. It is translated as CASGLGTSWDSSYNEQFF.

Ten or more counts support this clonotype. The V gene is TRBV28, the J gene TRBJ2-7; D perhaps matches TRBD1 (6 bases). The CDR3 covers 14 residues. The ends were cut back, 7 bases at V and 0 bases at J, with 13 bases in the middle. Germline V gene sequence: CDR1 MDHEN, CDR2 SYDVKM. The CDR3 loop is CASNPLGGSYEQYF. The CDR3 nucleotides read TGTGCCAGCAATCCCCTAGGGGGCTCCTACGAGCAGTACTTC.

The rearrangement links TRBV9 to TRBJ2-7; 7 bases map to TRBD2. The germline CDR1 and CDR2 sequences are SGDLS and YYNGEE. The J segment lost 5 bases and the V segment lost 8 bases, leaving 1 base of the junction unmatched. The CDR3 consists of 10 residues. The CDR3 sequence: CARAGDEQYF. CDR3 in DNA: TGTGCCAGGGCGGGGGACGAGCAGTACTTC.

This clonotype has ten or more counts. The V and J genes are TRBV20-1 and TRBJ1-5, with D perhaps matching TRBD1 (5 bases). Per germline, CDR1 DFQATT and CDR2 SNEGSKA (reference sequence). The V and J ends lost 3 bases and 5 bases respectively, with 11 bases between them. The CDR3 consists of 13 residues. CDR3 bases: TGCAGTGCTAGCCCAGGGCCCGATCAGCCCCAGCATTTT. Amino acid sequence: CSASPGPDQPQHF.

This clonotype was detected many times. The chain couples TRBV7-8 to TRBJ1-5; 7 bases line up with TRBD1. The CDR3 spans 17 residues. Germline loops: CDR1 SGHVS, CDR2 FQNEAQ. Trimming took 5 bases from V and 7 from J; bases not matched to a gene: 17. CDR3 in DNA: TGTGCCAGCAGCCCGGCCCGAATCACAGGGGTCAACCAGCCCCAGCATTTT. Its translation is CASSPARITGVNQPQHF.

This clonotype occurred many times. The chain couples TRBV24-1 to TRBJ2-5; 11 bases are shared with TRBD1. The ends lost 4 bases at V and 4 bases at J; junction bases unmatched: 7. The CDR3 covers 16 residues. Germline CDR1 and CDR2: KGHDR and SFDVKD. In DNA, the CDR3 is TGTGCCACCAGTGACCCCGGGACAGGGGGTGGAGAGACCCAGTACTTC. Protein sequence: CATSDPGTGGGETQYF.

This clonotype was counted at least ten times. The rearrangement joins TRBV7-9 to TRBJ2-7; 10 bases fit TRBD2. Germline lookup yields CDR1 SEHNR and CDR2 FQNEAQ (reference sequence). This CDR3 is built from 16 residues. V was clipped by 4 bases and J by 1 base; unmatched bases: 7. The CDR3 reads CASSSFTSGASYEQYF. The DNA of the CDR3 is TGTGCCAGCAGCTCCTTCACTAGCGGGGCTTCCTACGAGCAGTACTTC.

This clonotype has more than one count but fewer than ten. V usage is TRBV11-2 and J usage is TRBJ1-2; 7 nucleotides agree with TRBD1. Trimming removed 4 bases from V and 2 bases from J; junction bases left unmatched: 16. The CDR3 totals 18 residues. Germline CDR1 and CDR2: SGHAT and FQNNGV. CDR3 sequence: CASSSPKGALRRNYGYTF. The CDR3 DNA reads TGTGCCAGCAGCTCACCCAAGGGGGCCCTTAGAAGGAACTATGGCTACACCTTC.

The gene calls are TRBV11-3 and TRBJ1-2, with 8 bases lining up with TRBD1. This CDR3 contains 16 residues. Germline values: CDR1 SGHNT, CDR2 YENEEA. The trim removed 1 base at V and 2 bases at J, leaving 6 bases unmatched. Here the CDR3 DNA reads TGTGCCAGCAGCTTAGGGACAGGGAAGACGAACTATGGCTACACCTTC. Its protein is CASSLGTGKTNYGYTF.

The V and J genes are TRBV12-3 or TRBV12-4 and TRBJ1-3; D gene ambiguous. The CDR3 consists of 17 residues. Trimming pared 7 bases from V and 0 bases from J, leaving 19 bases between. DNA of the CDR3: TGTGCCAGCACCAAAAGGGATCCCAGCGCCTCTGGAAACACCATATATTTT. Its translation: CASTKRDPSASGNTIYF.

V usage is TRBV3-1 and J usage is TRBJ1-2; a possible D gene is TRBD1 (5 bases). Germline CDR1 reads LGHDT; CDR2 reads YNNKEL (reference sequence). This CDR3 comprises 13 residues. V was shortened by 0 bases and J by 8 bases, with 10 bases between the two germline ends. For the CDR3, the DNA is TGTGCCAGCAGCCAAGATCAGGGACGAGGCTACACCTTC. This gives the protein CASSQDQGRGYTF.

This clonotype has only a few counts. At one end the junction does not follow the germline gene, possibly because of a read error. The chain carries TRBV2 and TRBJ1-1; D perhaps matches TRBD1 (5 bases). The CDR3 has 13 residues. The V gene's germline CDR1 is SNHLY and CDR2 FYNNEI. The CDR3 region has the DNA TGTGCCAGCAACGGACACATGAACACTGAAACTTTCTTT. Translating gives CASNGHMNTETFF.

This clonotype was counted many times. This rearrangement joins TRBV18 to TRBJ1-1, with D tentatively TRBD1 (5 bases). The CDR3 totals 15 residues. Between the trimmed V and J ends, which lost 4 bases and 3 bases, there was a span of 15 bases. Looked up from germline, CDR1 is KGHSH and CDR2 is LQKENI. The CDR3 DNA reads as TGTGCCAGCTCACTTGGACCTGGGGCGTACACTGAAGCTTTCTTT. Translation gives CASSLGPGAYTEAFF.

This clonotype was recorded many times. The J gene is TRBJ2-1, the V gene TRBV20-1, with 16 bases that match TRBD2. Germline trimming cut 7 bases from V and 12 bases from J; bases unmatched to any gene: 9. Germline CDR1 reads DFQATT; CDR2 reads SNEGSKA (reference sequence). The CDR3 is 14 residues long. The CDR3 is CSGTTGTSGRAQFF. The DNA of the CDR3 is TGCAGTGGCACAACCGGGACTAGCGGGAGGGCGCAGTTCTTC.

The chain uses TRBV29-1 and TRBJ1-1; D might be TRBD1 (5 bases). V shed 6 bases and J shed 2 bases, with 13 bases lying between them. CDR1 and CDR2 from the germline V gene are SQVTM and ANQGSEA. The CDR3 is 13 residues long. This chain's CDR3 is CSVETGVNTEAFF. CDR3 in DNA: TGCAGCGTGGAAACAGGAGTAAACACTGAAGCTTTCTTT.

The rearrangement uses TRBV7-9 and TRBJ2-1; 13 bases line up with TRBD2. In germline, CDR1 is SEHNR, CDR2 FQNEAQ (reference sequence). V gave up 4 bases and J gave up 7 bases; unmatched junction bases: 10. The CDR3 extends over 17 amino acids. CDR3 sequence reads: CASSWFLGTSGINEQFF. In DNA, the CDR3 is TGTGCCAGCAGCTGGTTCCTTGGGACTAGCGGGATTAATGAGCAGTTCTTC.